The 22 T cell receptor beta chains presented below share a single source sample, sequenced in a study of CXCR3-negative and CXCR3-positive naive CD8 T cells. The method, 5' RACE with UMI labels, was used to prepare the TRB cDNA libraries. TCRdb reprocessed the 5' RACE reads, with one entry per CDR3 protein and no DNA. The sample data list 110,000 or so distinct CDR3 sequences. Their antigen targets remain unknown. Regarding the study as a whole: Naive cells positive for CXCR3 carried more hydrophobic TRB CDR3s than CXCR3-negative ones.

The material sequenced was naive CXCR3+ CD8+ T cells from blood. Regarding subset: CD45RO-CCR7+CD27+CD95- naive CD8+ T cells expressing CXCR3 (TNR3+). Receptors originate from a human donor in good health. Some clones in this sample may be carry-over from other donors' samples.

The chain joins TRBV11-2 to TRBJ2-1; the D gene TCRdb calls, TRBD2, cannot be checked with no DNA. The CDR3 is 16 residues long. Germline V CDR1 and CDR2: SGHAT, FQNNGV. CDR3 residues: CASSLGQFGRDNEQFF.

This chain connects TRBV7-2 to TRBJ2-7; TCRdb gives TRBD1 as the D gene, but with no DNA this cannot be confirmed. The CDR3 covers 15 residues. The germline V gene encodes CDR1 SGHTA and CDR2 FQGNSA. This CDR3 is CASSLTGTGQYEQYF.

CDR3 loop: CASSLWAGEQYF. The rearrangement joins TRBV5-6 to TRBJ2-7. Germline lookup yields CDR1 SGHDT and CDR2 YYEEEE. The length of the CDR3 is 12 residues.

The rearrangement joins TRBV27 to TRBJ2-1; TCRdb's D gene call, TRBD1, goes unchecked for lack of DNA. CDR3 length: 13 amino acids. The germline V gene encodes CDR1 MNHEY and CDR2 SMNVEV (reference sequence). The CDR3: CASSPSPGLFQFF.

The V gene is TRBV7-3, the J gene TRBJ2-3; no DNA is available, so the TRBD2 call from TCRdb remains unchecked. CDR3 length: 14 amino acids. Germline loops: CDR1 SGHTA, CDR2 FQGTGA. The CDR3 spells CASSSGTSGDTQYF.

The V gene is TRBV21-1, the J gene TRBJ1-1; TCRdb designates TRBD1, a call that cannot be tested without DNA. TRBV21-1 represents a pseudogene. The CDR3 has 15 amino acids. The CDR3 loop reads CASSIGTGKNTEAFF.

The chain couples TRBV12-3 or TRBV12-4 to TRBJ1-1; checking the TCRdb D call of TRBD1 is not possible without DNA. The CDR3 length is 14 residues. CDR3 loop: CASSLVGGGTEAFF.

The rearrangement links TRBV3-1 to TRBJ2-5; checking the TCRdb D call of TRBD1 is not possible without DNA. The germline V gene has CDR1 LGHDT and CDR2 YNNKEL (reference sequence). The CDR3 length is 15 residues. The CDR3 loop reads CASTRWRLGEETQYF.

The gene calls are TRBV12-3 or TRBV12-4 and TRBJ2-3. This CDR3 has 15 residues. The CDR3 loop reads CASSTKVASTDTQYF.

The rearrangement joins TRBV27 to TRBJ1-2; the TCRdb D gene call, TRBD1, has no DNA to confirm it. Germline V lookup: CDR1 MNHEY, CDR2 SMNVEV (reference sequence). CDR3 length equals 14 residues. The CDR3: CASSPGTGGFGYTF.

The gene calls are TRBV5-5 and TRBJ2-7; TCRdb selects TRBD2, and the lack of DNA leaves this call unchecked. This CDR3 spans 14 amino acids. Germline CDR1 reads SGHKS; CDR2 reads YYEKEE (reference sequence). The CDR3 here is CASSNGRANYEQYF. Full variable domain (outside the CDR3, taken from reference TRBV5-5 and TRBJ2-7): DAGVTQSPTHLIKTRGQQVTLRCSPISGHKSVSWYQQVLGQGPQFIFQYYEKEERGRGNFPDRFSARQFPNYSSELNVNALLLGDSALYLCASSNGRANYEQYFGPGTRLTVT.

The chain links TRBV5-5 to TRBJ1-2; absent DNA, TCRdb's TRBD1 call cannot be checked. The germline CDR1 and CDR2 sequences are SGHKS and YYEKEE (reference sequence). The CDR3 covers 16 residues. This CDR3 is CASSPGPGGGGYGYTF. Based on the CDR3 plus reference TRBV5-5 and TRBJ1-2, the full variable domain is DAGVTQSPTHLIKTRGQQVTLRCSPISGHKSVSWYQQVLGQGPQFIFQYYEKEERGRGNFPDRFSARQFPNYSSELNVNALLLGDSALYLCASSPGPGGGGYGYTFGSGTRLTVV.

This chain links TRBV20-1 with TRBJ1-1; with no DNA, the TCRdb D assignment of TRBD1 cannot be verified. Germline CDR1 reads DFQATT; CDR2 reads SNEGSKA (reference sequence). The CDR3 is 15 residues long. CDR3 amino acids: CSAPAPGGANTEAFF.

The rearrangement links TRBV13 to TRBJ2-7; there is no DNA to check the TCRdb D call of TRBD2. Germline lookup yields CDR1 PRHDT and CDR2 FYEKMQ (reference sequence). The CDR3 has 14 amino acids. The CDR3: CASSSLEAGYEQYF.

The V call is TRBV6-2 or TRBV6-3, the J call TRBJ2-1; as DNA is missing, the TRBD2 call by TCRdb cannot be tested. This CDR3 has 14 residues. Looked up from germline, CDR1 is MNHEY and CDR2 is SVGEGT. CDR3 residues: CASSDRAGANEQFF.

CDR3 sequence: CASRPTGYYEQYF. This sequence joins TRBV3-1 and TRBJ2-7; TCRdb's D gene call, TRBD1, goes unchecked for lack of DNA. Germline V gene lookup returns CDR1 LGHDT and CDR2 YNNKEL (reference sequence). There are 13 residues in the CDR3.

The V and J genes are TRBV29-1 and TRBJ2-1; TCRdb indicates TRBD2, and absent DNA this call remains unverified. The CDR3 is made up of 13 amino acids. CDR1 SQVTM and CDR2 ANQGSEA come from the germline V gene. Here the CDR3 reads CSVVVAWGYEQFF.

J is TRBJ1-4 and V is TRBV28; the TCRdb D gene call, TRBD1, has no DNA to confirm it. CDR1 and CDR2 from the germline V gene are MDHEN and SYDVKM. This CDR3 region has 15 residues. CDR3 loop: CASSSAPFNFGKLFF. Using reference TRBV28 and TRBJ1-4 for the parts outside the CDR3, the full variable domain is DVKVTQSSRYLVKRTGEKVFLECVQDMDHENMFWYRQDPGLGLRLIYFSYDVKMKEKGDIPEGYSVSREKKERFSLILESASTNQTSMYLCASSSAPFNFGKLFFGSGTQLSVL.

The gene calls are TRBV12-3 or TRBV12-4 and TRBJ2-2; the TRBD1 assignment by TCRdb is unverifiable without DNA. The CDR3 sequence is 12 residues long. The CDR3 sequence: CASSFPGGELFF.

The chain joins TRBV7-9 to TRBJ2-7; TCRdb returns TRBD2, unconfirmable since there is no DNA. CDR1 is SEHNR, CDR2 FQNEAQ, per germline (reference sequence). The CDR3 spans 15 residues. The CDR3 here is CASSLALTRTYEQYF.

The chain has TRBV4-3 and TRBJ2-3; the D call from TCRdb, TRBD2, cannot be confirmed without DNA. This CDR3 region has 18 residues. Per germline, CDR1 LGHNA and CDR2 YSLEER. CDR3 sequence reads: CASSQATSGARPTDTQYF.

The rearrangement joins TRBV29-1 to TRBJ2-3; TCRdb proposes TRBD2, but this gene call is untestable without DNA. The CDR3 contains 18 residues. Germline V gives CDR1 SQVTM, CDR2 ANQGSEA. The CDR3 loop is CSVPATGGLAIVTDTQYF.